This T cell receptor (beta chain) was identified during a study of vaccination and CD4 T cells after COVID-19. Study details: Once diagnosed, patients had post-COVID samples drawn a median 101 days later (range 35 to 161). Researchers treated cells with overlapping spike peptides taken from SARS-CoV-2, HCoV-NL63, HCoV-OC43 and HCoV-229E.

Oncomine TCR Beta short-read sequencing was applied to DNA from cultured CD4+ T cells. TCRdb analysed the PCR reads with MiXCR anew, one entry per CDR3 protein. The repertoire has approximately 4,100 distinct CDR3 sequences, roughly 17% of them found once; the top ten carry roughly a fifth. Between the trimmed V and J ends, which lost 5 bases and 2 bases, there was a span of 15 bases. Germline V gene sequence: CDR1 SNHLY, CDR2 FYNNEI. The CDR3 extends over 15 amino acids. Worth noting for this clonotype: Antigen specificity is unknown. A read error may explain this, as a much larger clone is one base away.

Treatment meaning: roughly 10-day PBMC culture with coronavirus spike peptide pools or control peptides (ViraFEST assay). ViraFEST used peptide pools to expand antigen-specific T cells, then sequenced TCRs. Positive PCR dates ranged from March to December 2020; these dates predated US Alpha, Beta and Delta variants. The V gene is TRBV2, the J gene TRBJ2-5; weak D call: TRBD1 (5 bases). Sequencing was done on a sample of CD4+ T cells from blood, cultured in vitro. The TCR sequence derives from a human donor who had recovered from COVID-19. The DNA of the CDR3 is TGTGCCAGCAGTTTTGTTGGGGCGTGGCAAGAGACCCAGTACTTC. This encodes CASSFVGAWQETQYF.